The present entry profiles one TCR beta chain with its context. All participants with HIV were treated in the United States. Cryopreserved PBMC samples of about 0.85-11 million cells were used for DNA extraction. V was clipped by 9 bases and J by 8 bases; unmatched bases: 12. CDR3 length equals 14 residues. Germline assignment: CDR1 SEHNR and CDR2 FQNEAQ (reference sequence). The sample is drawn from a study of long-term antiretroviral therapy in people with HIV. Investigators performed immunoSEQ version v3.0 at survey level. The target of sequencing was about 40,000-50,000 T-cell genomes per sample. TCRdb's table, derived via immunoSEQ multiplex PCR, lists solely in-frame clones and lacks some. The sample includes approximately 18,000 clones, under 85% of them seen just once.

This TCR derives from a man between 25 and 39 years old with HIV. This chain connects TRBV7-9 to TRBJ2-3; 9 bases are shared with TRBD2. Sequencing was performed on unsorted PBMCs, taken roughly 2.1 years before starting antiretroviral therapy. CDR3 DNA sequence: TGTGCCAGTTTAGCGGGAGATGTCATAGGTACGCAGTATTTT. This sequence encodes CASLAGDVIGTQYF. Full variable domain (missing parts from reference TRBV7-9 and TRBJ2-3): DTGVSQNPRHKITKRGQNVTFRCDPISEHNRLYWYRQTLGQGPEFLTYFQNEAQLEKSRLLSDRFSAERPKGSFSTLEIQRTEQGDSAMYLCASLAGDVIGTQYFGPGTRLTVL.